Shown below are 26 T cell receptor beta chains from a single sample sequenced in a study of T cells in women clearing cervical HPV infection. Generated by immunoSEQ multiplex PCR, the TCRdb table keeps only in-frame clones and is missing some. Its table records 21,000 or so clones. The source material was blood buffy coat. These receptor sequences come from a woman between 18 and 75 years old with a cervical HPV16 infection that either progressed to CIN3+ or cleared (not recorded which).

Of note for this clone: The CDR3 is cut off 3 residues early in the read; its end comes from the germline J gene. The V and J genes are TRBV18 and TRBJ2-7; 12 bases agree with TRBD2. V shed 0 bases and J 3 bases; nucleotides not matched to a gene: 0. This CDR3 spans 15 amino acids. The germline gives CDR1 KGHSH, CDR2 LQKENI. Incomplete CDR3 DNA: TGTGCCAGCTCACCACCGGGACTAGCGGGCTACGAG. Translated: CASSPPGLAGYE. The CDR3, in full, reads CASSPPGLAGYEQYF.

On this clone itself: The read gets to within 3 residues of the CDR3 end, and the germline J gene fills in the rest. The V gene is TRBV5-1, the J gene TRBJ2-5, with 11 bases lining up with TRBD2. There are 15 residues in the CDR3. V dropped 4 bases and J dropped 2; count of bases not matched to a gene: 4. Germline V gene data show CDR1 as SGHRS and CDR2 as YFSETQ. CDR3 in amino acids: CASSPRLAGQETQYF. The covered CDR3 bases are TGCGCCAGCAGCCCCCGACTAGCGGGGCAAGAGACC.

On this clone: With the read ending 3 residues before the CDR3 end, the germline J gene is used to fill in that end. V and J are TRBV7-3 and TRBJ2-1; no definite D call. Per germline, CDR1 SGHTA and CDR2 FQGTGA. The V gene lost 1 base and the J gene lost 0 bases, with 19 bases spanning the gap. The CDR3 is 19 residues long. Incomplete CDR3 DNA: TGTGCCAGCAGCTTAAGCGGTGGTAACATAATTAGCTCCTACAATGAG. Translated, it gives CASSLSGGNIISSYNE. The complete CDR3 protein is CASSLSGGNIISSYNEQFF.

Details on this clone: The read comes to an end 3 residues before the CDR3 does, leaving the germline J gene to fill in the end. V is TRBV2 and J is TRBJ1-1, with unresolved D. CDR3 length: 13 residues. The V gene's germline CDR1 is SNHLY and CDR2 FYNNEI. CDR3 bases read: TGTGCCAGCAGTGAAGCGAGGGCCGATGGG. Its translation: CASSEARADG. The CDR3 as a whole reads CASSEARADGAFF.

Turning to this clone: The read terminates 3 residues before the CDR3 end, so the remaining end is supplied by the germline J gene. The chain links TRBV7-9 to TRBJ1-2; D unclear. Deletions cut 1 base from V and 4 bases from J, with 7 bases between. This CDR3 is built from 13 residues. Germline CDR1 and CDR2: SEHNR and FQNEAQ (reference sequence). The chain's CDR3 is CASSLGQLYGYTF. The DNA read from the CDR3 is TGTGCCAGCAGCTTAGGTCAACTCTATGGC.

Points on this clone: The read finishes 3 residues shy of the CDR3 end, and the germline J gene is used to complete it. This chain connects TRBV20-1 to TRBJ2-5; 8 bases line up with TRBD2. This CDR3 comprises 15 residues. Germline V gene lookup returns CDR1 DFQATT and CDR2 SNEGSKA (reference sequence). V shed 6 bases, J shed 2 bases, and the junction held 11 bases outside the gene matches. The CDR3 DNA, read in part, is TGCAGTGCACGCTCCAGCGGGGGACTTCAAGAGACC. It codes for CSARSSGGLQET. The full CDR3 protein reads CSARSSGGLQETQYF.

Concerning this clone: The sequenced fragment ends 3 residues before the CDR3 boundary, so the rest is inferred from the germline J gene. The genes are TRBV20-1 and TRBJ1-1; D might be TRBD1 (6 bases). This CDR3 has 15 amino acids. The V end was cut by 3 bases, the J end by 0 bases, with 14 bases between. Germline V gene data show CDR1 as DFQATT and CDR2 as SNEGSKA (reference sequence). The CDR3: CSASRGGRVNTEAFF. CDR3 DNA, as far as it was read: TGCAGTGCTAGCCGCGGGGGGCGGGTGAACACTGAA.

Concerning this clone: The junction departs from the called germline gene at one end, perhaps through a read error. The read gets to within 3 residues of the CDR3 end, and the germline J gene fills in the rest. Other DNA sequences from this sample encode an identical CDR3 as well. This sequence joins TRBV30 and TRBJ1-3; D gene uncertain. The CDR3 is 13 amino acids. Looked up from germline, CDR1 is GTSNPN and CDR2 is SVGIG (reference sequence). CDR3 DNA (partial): TGTGCCTGGACTACTGGGCCTGGAAACACT. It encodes CAWTTGPGNT. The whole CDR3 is CAWTTGPGNTIYF.

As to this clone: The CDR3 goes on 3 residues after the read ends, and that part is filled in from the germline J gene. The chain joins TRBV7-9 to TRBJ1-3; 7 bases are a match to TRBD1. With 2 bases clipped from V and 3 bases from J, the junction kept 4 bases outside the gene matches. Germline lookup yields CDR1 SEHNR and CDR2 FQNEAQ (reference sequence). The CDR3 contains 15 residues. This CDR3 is CASSLRQGYGNTIYF. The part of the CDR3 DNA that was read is TGTGCCAGCAGCTTAAGACAGGGCTATGGAAACACC. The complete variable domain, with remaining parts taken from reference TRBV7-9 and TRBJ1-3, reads DTGVSQNPRHKITKRGQNVTFRCDPISEHNRLYWYRQTLGQGPEFLTYFQNEAQLEKSRLLSDRFSAERPKGSFSTLEIQRTEQGDSAMYLCASSLRQGYGNTIYFGEGSWLTVV.

CDR3 protein: CASSFMDSNEQFF. CDR3 DNA, as far as it was read: TGTGCCAGCAGCTTTATGGACTCTAATGAG. The rearrangement uses TRBV4-2 and TRBJ2-1; the D gene is possibly TRBD2 (5 bases). The missing CDR3 end, 3 residues past where the read stops, is filled in from the germline J gene. The CDR3 is 13 residues long. Germline CDR1 LGHNA, CDR2 YNFKEQ. Trimming left V 5 bases short and J 7 bases short, with 12 bases between.

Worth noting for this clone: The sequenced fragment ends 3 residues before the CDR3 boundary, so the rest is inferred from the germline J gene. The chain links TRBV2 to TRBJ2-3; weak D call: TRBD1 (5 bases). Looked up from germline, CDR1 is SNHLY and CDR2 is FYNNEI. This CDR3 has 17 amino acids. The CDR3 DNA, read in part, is TGTGCCAGCAGTTCCACAGAAATAAGTAGGGGCAATCAGCCG. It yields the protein CASSSTEISRGNQP. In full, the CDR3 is CASSSTEISRGNQPQYF.

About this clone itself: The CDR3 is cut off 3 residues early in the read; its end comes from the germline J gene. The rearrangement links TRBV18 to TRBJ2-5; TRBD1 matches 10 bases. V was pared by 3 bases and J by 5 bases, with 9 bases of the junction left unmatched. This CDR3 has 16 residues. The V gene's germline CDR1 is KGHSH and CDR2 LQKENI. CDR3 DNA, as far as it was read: TGTGCCAGCTCACCTCCGGCAGGGACAGGGGAGGAGACC. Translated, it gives CASSPPAGTGEET. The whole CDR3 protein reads CASSPPAGTGEETQYF.

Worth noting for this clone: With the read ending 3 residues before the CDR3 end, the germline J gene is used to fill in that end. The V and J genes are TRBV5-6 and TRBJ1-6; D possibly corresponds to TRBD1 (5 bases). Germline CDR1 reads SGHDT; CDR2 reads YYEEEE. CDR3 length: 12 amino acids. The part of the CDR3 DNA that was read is TGTGCCAGCAGCTTGAGCGGGACTCCC. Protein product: CASSLSGTP. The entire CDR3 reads CASSLSGTPLHF.

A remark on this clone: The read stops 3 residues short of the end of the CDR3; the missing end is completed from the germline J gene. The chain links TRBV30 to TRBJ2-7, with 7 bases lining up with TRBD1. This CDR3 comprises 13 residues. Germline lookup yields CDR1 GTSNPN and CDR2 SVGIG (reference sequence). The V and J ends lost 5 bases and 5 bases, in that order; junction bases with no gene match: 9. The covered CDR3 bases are TGTGCCTGGGAGTTTGGGGACAGCAACGAG. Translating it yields CAWEFGDSNE. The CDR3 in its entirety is CAWEFGDSNEQYF.

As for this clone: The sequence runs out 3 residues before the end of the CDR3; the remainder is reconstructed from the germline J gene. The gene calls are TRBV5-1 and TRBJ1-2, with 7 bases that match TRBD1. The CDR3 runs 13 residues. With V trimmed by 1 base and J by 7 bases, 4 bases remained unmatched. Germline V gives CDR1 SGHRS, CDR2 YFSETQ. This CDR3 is CASSLSGTAGYTF. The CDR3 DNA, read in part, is TGCGCCAGCAGCTTGTCAGGGACAGCTGGC.

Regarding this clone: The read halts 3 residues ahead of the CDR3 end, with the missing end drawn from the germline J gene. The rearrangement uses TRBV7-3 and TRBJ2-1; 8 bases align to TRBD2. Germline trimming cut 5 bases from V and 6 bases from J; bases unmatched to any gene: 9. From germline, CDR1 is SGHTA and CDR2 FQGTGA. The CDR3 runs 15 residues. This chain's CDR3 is CASSQGLAETNEQFF. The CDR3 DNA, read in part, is TGTGCCAGCAGCCAAGGACTAGCCGAGACCAATGAG.

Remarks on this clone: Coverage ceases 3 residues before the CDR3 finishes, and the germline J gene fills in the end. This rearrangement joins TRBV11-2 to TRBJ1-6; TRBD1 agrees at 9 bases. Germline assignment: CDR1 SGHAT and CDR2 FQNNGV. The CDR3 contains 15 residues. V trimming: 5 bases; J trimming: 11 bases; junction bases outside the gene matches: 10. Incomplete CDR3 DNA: TGTGCCAGCAGCCCGACGGGACAGGGTGGAACACCC. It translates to CASSPTGQGGTP. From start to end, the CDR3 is CASSPTGQGGTPLHF.

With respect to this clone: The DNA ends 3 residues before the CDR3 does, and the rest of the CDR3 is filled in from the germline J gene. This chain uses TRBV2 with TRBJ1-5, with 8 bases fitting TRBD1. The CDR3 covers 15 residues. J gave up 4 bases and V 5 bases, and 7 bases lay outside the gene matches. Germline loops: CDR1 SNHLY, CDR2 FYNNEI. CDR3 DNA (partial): TGTGCCAGCAGTCGGACGGACAGGGCTAATCAGCCC. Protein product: CASSRTDRANQP. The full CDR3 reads CASSRTDRANQPQHF.

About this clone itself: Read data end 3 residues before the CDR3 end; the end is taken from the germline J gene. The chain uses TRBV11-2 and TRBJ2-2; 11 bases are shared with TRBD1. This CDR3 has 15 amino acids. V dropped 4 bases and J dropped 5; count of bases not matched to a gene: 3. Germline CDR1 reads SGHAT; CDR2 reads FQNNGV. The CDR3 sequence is CASSSGQGGTGELFF. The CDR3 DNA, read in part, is TGTGCCAGCAGCTCGGGACAGGGGGGGACCGGGGAG.

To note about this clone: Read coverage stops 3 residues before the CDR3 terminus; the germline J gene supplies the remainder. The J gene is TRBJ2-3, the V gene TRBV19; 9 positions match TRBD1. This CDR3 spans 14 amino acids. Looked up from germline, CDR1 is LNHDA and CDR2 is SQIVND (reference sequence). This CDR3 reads CASSMLGQGETQYF. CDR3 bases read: TGTGCCAGTAGTATGCTGGGACAGGGAGAGACG.

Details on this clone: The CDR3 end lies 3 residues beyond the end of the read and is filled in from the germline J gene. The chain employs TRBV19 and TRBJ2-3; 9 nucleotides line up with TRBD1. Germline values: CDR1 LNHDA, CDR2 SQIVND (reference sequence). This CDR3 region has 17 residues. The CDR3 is CASSGGAGTGIGETQYF. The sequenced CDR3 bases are TGTGCCAGTAGTGGGGGGGCCGGGACAGGGATCGGGGAGACG.

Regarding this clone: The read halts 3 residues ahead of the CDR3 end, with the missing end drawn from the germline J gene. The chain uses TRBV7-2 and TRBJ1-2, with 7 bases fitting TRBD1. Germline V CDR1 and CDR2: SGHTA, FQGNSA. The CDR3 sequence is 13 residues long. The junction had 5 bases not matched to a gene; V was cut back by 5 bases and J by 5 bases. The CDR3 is CASSGQVLYGYTF. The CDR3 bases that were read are TGTGCCAGCAGCGGACAGGTTTTATATGGC.

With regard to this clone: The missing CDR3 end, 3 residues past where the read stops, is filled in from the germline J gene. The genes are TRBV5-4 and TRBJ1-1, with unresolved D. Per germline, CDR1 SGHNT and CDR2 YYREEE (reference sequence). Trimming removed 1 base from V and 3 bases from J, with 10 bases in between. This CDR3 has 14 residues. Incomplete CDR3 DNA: TGTGCCAGCAGCTTGAAGGTCGGGGACACTGAA. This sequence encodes CASSLKVGDTE. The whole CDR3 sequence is CASSLKVGDTEAFF.

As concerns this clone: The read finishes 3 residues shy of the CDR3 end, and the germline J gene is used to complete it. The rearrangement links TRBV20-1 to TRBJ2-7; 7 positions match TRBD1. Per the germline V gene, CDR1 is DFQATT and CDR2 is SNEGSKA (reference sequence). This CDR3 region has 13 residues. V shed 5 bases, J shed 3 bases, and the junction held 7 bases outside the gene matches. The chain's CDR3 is CSARRDSRYEQYF. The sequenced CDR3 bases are TGCAGTGCTCGCCGGGACAGTCGCTACGAG.

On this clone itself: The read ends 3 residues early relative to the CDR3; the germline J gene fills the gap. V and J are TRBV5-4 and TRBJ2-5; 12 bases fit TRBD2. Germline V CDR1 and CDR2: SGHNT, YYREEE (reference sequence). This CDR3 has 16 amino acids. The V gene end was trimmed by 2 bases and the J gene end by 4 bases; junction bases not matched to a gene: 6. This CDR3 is CASSLQLAGGPETQYF. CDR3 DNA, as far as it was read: TGTGCCAGCAGCTTACAGCTAGCGGGAGGGCCAGAGACC.

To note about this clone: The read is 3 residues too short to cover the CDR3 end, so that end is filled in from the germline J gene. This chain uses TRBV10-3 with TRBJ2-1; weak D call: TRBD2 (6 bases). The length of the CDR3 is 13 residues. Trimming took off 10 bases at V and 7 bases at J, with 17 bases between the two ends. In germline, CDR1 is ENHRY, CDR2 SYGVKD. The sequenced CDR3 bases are TGTGCCACGGCCGGGACGGGGGAAAATGAG. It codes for CATAGTGENE. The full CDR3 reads CATAGTGENEQFF.